The sequence of this T cell receptor (beta chain) was determined in a study of blood T cell repertoires in COVID-19. Study-level background: Sample material is recorded as cDNA or gDNA derived from T cells, B-cell-depleted T cells, or PBMCs.

Trimming removed 7 bases from V and 3 bases from J; junction bases left unmatched: 7. CDR1 and CDR2 (germline): SNHLY, FYNNEI. This CDR3 region has 15 residues. Under the authors' procedure: Using reference gene primer amplification, nucleated cell counts were estimated. The protocol was immunoSEQ multiplex PCR, while the TCRdb copy is restricted to in-frame clones and leaves out a portion. V, J and clone size are those of that table, while D and trimming were read from the DNA. The sample has over 200,000 clones; around four fifths are singletons. Sample: peripheral blood. The rearrangement links TRBV2 to TRBJ1-3; TRBD1 agrees at 9 bases. The sequence was collected from a woman in her fifties or sixties with active or convalescent COVID-19. The CDR3 DNA follows: TGTGCCAGCAAAAGGACAGGGGCTCGTGGAAACACCATATATTTT. It is translated as CASKRTGARGNTIYF.